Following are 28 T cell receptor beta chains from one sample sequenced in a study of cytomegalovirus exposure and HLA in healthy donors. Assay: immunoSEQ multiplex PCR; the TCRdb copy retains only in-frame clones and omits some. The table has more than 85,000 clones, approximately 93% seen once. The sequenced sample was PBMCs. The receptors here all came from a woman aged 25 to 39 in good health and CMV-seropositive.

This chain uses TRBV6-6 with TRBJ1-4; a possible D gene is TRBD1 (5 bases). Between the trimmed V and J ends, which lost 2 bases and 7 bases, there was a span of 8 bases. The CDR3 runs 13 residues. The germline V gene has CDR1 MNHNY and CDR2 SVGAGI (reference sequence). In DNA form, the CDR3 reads TGTGCCAGCAGTTACAGGGGAAGTGAAAAACTGTTTTTT. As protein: CASSYRGSEKLFF.

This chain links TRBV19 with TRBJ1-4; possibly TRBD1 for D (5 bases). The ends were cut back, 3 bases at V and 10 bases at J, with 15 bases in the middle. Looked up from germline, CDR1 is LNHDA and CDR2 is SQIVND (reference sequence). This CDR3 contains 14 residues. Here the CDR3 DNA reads TGTGCCAGTAGTATGTCTGGCAGGGCCGGAAAACTGTTTTTT. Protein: CASSMSGRAGKLFF.

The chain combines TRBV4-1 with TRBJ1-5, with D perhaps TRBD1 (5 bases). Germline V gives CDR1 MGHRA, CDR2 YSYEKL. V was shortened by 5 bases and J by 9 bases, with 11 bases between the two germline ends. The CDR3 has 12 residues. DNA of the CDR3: TGCGCCAGCAGCTCCTCGGGGGGGCCCCAGCATTTT. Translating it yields CASSSSGGPQHF.

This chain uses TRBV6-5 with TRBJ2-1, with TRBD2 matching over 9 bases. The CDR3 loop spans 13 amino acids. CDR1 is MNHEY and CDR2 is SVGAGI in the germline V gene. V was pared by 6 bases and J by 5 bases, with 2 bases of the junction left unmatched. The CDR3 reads CASSRLADNEQFF. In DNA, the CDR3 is TGTGCCAGCAGCCGACTAGCGGACAATGAGCAGTTCTTC.

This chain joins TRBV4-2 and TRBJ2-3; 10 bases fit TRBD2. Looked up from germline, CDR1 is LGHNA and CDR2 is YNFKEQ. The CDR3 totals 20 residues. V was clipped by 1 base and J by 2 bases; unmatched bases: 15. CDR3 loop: CASSQVWDQREGKNTDTQYF. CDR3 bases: TGTGCCAGCAGCCAAGTCTGGGACCAGCGGGAGGGGAAAAACACAGATACGCAGTATTTT.

CDR3 amino acids: CASSTNRGSYQETQYF. CDR3 in DNA: TGTGCCAGCAGTACCAACAGGGGGTCCTATCAAGAGACCCAGTACTTC. The chain uses TRBV27 and TRBJ2-5; 8 bases map to TRBD1. The V segment lost 5 bases and the J segment 2 bases; nucleotides outside the gene matches: 10. Germline CDR1 is MNHEY and CDR2 is SMNVEV (reference sequence). This CDR3 contains 16 residues.

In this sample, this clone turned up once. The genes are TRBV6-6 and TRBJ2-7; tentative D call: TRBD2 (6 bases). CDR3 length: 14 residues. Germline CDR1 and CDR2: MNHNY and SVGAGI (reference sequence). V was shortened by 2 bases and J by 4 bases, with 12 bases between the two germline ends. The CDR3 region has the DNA TGTGCCAGCAGTTACGGAGGGACTCGGTACGAGCAGTACTTC. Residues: CASSYGGTRYEQYF.

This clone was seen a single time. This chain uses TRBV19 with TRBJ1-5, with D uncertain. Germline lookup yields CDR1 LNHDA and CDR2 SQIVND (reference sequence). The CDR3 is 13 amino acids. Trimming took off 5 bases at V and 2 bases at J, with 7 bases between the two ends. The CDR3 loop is CASSWEGNQPQHF. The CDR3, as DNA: TGTGCCAGTAGTTGGGAGGGCAATCAGCCCCAGCATTTT.

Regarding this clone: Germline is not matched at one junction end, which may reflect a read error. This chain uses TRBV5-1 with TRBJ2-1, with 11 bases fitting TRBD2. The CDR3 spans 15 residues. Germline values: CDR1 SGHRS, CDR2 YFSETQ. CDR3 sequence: CASRLVGLAADEQFF. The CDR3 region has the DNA TGCGCCAGCAGATTGGTGGGACTAGCGGCAGATGAGCAGTTCTTC.

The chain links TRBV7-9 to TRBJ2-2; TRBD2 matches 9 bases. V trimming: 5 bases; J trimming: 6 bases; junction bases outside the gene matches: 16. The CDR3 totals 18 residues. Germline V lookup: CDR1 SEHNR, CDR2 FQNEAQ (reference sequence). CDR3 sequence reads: CASSPPRDGGRAPGELFF. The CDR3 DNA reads TGTGCCAGCAGCCCCCCCCGGGATGGCGGGAGGGCCCCCGGGGAGCTGTTTTTT.

This CDR3 reads CASSLETGGRETQYF. In nucleotides, the CDR3 is TGTGCCAGCAGCTTAGAGACAGGGGGGCGAGAGACCCAGTACTTC. V gene TRBV7-2 combines with J gene TRBJ2-5, with 9 bases matching TRBD1. Trimming removed 1 base from V and 4 bases from J; junction bases left unmatched: 4. Germline V gene sequence: CDR1 SGHTA, CDR2 FQGNSA. This CDR3 contains 15 residues.

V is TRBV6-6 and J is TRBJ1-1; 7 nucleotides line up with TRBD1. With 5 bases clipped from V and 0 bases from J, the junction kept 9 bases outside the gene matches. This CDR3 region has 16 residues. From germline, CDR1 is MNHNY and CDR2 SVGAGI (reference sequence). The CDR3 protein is CASSPRQGPMNTEAFF. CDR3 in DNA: TGTGCCAGCAGTCCAAGACAGGGTCCGATGAACACTGAAGCTTTCTTT.

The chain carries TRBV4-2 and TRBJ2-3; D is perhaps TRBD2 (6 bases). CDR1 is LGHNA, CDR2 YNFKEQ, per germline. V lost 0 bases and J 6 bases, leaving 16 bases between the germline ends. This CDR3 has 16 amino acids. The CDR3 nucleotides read TGTGCCAGCAGCCAAGATTCAGAGATCGGGGGTGATACGCAGTATTTT. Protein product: CASSQDSEIGGDTQYF.

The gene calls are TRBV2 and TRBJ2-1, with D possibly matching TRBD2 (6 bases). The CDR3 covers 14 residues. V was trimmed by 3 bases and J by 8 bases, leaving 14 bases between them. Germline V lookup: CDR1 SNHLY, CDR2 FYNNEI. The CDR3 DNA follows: TGTGCCAGCAGTGAGGGGGGACCGGTGGATGAGCAGTTCTTC. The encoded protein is CASSEGGPVDEQFF.

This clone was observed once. The CDR3 loop is CASSKGDRGSTEAFF. CDR3 sequence (DNA): TGCGCCAGCAGCAAAGGGGACAGGGGATCCACTGAAGCTTTCTTT. The V call is TRBV5-1, the J call TRBJ1-1; TRBD1 aligns across 10 bases. This CDR3 contains 15 residues. Germline V gene sequence: CDR1 SGHRS, CDR2 YFSETQ. V was pared by 4 bases and J by 4 bases, with 7 bases of the junction left unmatched.

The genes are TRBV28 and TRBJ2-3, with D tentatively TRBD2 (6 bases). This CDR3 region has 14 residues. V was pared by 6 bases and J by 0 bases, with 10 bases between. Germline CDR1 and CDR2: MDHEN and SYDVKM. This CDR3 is CASSLSGSTDTQYF. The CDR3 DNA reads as TGTGCCAGCAGCCTCAGCGGGAGCACAGATACGCAGTATTTT.

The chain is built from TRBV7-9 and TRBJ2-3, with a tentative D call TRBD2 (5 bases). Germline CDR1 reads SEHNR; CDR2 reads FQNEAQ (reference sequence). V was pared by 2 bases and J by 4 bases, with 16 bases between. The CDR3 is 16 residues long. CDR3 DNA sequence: TGTGCCAGCAGCTTAATGCGGGTCCGTCCCCCAGATACGCAGTATTTT. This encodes CASSLMRVRPPDTQYF.

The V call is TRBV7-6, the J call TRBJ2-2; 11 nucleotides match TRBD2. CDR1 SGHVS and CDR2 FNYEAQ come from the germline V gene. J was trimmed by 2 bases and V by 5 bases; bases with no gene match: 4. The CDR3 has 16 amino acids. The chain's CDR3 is CASSLTSGTNTGELFF. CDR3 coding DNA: TGTGCCAGCAGCCTGACTAGCGGGACCAACACCGGGGAGCTGTTTTTT.

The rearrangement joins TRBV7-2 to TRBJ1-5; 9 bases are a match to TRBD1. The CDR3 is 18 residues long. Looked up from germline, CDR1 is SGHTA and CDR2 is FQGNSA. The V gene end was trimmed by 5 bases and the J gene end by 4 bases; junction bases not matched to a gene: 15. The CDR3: CASSPHRGRPSGNQPQHF. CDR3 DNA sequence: TGTGCCAGCAGCCCACACAGGGGGCGGCCTAGTGGGAATCAGCCCCAGCATTTT.

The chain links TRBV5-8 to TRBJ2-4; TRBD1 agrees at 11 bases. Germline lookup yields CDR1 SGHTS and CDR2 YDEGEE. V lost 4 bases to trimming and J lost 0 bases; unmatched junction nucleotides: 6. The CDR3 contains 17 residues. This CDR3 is CASSISGTGGAKNIQYF. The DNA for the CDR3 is TGTGCCAGCAGCATATCCGGGACAGGGGGAGCCAAAAACATTCAGTACTTC. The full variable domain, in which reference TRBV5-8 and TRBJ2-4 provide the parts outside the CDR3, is EAGVTQSPTHLIKTRGQQATLRCSPISGHTSVYWYQQALGLGLQFLLWYDEGEERNRGNFPPRFSGRQFPNYSSELNVNALELEDSALYLCASSISGTGGAKNIQYFGAGTRLSVL.

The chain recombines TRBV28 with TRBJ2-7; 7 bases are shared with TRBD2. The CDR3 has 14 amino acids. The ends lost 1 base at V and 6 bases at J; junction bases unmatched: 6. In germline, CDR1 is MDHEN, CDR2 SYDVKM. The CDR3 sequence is CASSLLGRTSEQYF. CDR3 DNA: TGTGCCAGCAGTTTATTAGGCCGGACTAGCGAGCAGTACTTC.

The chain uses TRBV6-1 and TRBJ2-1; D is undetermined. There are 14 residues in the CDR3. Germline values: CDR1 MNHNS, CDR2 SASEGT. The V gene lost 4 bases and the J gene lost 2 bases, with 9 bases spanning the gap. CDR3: CASSAQNPYNEQFF. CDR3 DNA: TGTGCCAGCAGTGCCCAAAATCCCTACAATGAGCAGTTCTTC.

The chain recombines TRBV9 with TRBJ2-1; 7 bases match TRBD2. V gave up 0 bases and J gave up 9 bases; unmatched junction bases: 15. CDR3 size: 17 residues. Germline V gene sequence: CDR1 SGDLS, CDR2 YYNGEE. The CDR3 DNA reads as TGTGCCAGCAGCGTAGAAGTAGGAGGGAGGGCCCTCGGTGAGCAGTTCTTC. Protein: CASSVEVGGRALGEQFF.

The DNA of the CDR3 is TGTGCCAGCTCACCACTAGCACTAGCGGGAGGTGGGACCTACAATGAGCAGTTCTTC. It specifies CASSPLALAGGGTYNEQFF. The chain has TRBV18 and TRBJ2-1, with 12 bases that match TRBD2. With 1 base clipped from V and 2 bases from J, the junction kept 9 bases outside the gene matches. The germline V gene encodes CDR1 KGHSH and CDR2 LQKENI. The CDR3 is 19 residues long.

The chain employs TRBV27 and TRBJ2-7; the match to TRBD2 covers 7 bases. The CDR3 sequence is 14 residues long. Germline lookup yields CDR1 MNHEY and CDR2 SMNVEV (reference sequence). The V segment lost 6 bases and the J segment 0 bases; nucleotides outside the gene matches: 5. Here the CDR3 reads CASRLAVSSYEQYF. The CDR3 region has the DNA TGTGCCAGCAGGCTAGCGGTTAGCTCCTACGAGCAGTACTTC.

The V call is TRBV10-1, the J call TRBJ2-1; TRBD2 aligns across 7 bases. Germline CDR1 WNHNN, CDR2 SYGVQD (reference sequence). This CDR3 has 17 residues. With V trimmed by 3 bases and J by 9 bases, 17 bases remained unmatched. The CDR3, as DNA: TGCGCCAGCAGTGAAAGGGACGAAGCGGGAAGTTTGATTGAGCAGTTCTTC. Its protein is CASSERDEAGSLIEQFF.

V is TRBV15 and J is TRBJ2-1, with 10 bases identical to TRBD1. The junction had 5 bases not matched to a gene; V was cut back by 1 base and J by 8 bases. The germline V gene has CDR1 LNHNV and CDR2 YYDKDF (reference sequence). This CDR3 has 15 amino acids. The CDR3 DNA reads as TGTGCCACCAGCAGAGGGGGACAGGGGTCCCATGAGCAGTTCTTC. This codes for CATSRGGQGSHEQFF.

The CDR3 DNA is TGTGCCAGCAGCCAAGTTGGAGGCGGACTCCCACCCAATGAGCAGTTCTTC. Residues: CASSQVGGGLPPNEQFF. V usage is TRBV4-2 and J usage is TRBJ2-1; the D gene is possibly TRBD2 (5 bases). The V gene lost 1 base and the J gene lost 6 bases, with 19 bases spanning the gap. Per the germline V gene, CDR1 is LGHNA and CDR2 is YNFKEQ. The CDR3 contains 17 residues.